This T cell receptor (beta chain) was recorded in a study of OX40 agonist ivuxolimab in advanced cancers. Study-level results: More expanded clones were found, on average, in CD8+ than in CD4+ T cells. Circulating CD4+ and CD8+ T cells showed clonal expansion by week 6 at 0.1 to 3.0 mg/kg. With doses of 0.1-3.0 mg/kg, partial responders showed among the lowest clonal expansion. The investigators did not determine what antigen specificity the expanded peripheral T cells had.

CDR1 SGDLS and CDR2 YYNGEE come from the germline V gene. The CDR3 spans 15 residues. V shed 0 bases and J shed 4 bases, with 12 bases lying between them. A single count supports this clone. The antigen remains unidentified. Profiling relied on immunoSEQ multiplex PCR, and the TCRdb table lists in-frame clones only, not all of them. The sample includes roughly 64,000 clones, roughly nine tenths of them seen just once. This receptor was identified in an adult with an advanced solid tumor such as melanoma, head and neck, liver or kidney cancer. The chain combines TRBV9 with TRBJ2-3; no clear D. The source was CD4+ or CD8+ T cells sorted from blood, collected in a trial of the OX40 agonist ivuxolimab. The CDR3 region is CASSVAPKASDTQYF. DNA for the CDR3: TGTGCCAGCAGCGTAGCCCCGAAGGCGTCAGATACGCAGTATTTT. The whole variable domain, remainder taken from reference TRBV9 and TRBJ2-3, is DSGVTQTPKHLITATGQRVTLRCSPRSGDLSVYWYQQSLDQGLQFLIQYYNGEERAKGNILERFSAQQFPDLHSELNLSSLELGDSALYFCASSVAPKASDTQYFGPGTRLTVL.